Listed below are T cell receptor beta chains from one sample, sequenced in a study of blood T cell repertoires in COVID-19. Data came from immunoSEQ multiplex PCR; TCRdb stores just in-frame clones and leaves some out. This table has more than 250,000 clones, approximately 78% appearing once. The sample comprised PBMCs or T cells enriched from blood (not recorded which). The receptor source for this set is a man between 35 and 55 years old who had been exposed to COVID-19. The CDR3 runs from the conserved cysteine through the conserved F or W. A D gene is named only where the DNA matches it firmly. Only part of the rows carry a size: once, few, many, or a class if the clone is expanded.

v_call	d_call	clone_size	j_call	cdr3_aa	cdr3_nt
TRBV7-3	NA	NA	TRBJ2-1	CASSGYTGEQFF	TGTGCCAGCAGCGGGTATACAGGTGAGCAGTTCTTC
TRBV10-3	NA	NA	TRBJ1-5	CAISARVNQPQHF	TGTGCCATCAGTGCCAGGGTGAATCAGCCCCAGCATTTT
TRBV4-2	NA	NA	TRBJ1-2	CASSQENQGSYGYTF	TGTGCCAGCAGCCAAGAAAACCAGGGGAGCTATGGCTACACCTTC
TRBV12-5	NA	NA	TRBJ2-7	CASGPERRRGSYEQYF	TGTGCTAGTGGGCCAGAACGACGAAGGGGCTCCTACGAGCAGTACTTC
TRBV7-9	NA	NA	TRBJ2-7	CASSLDGSSSYEQYF	TGTGCCAGCAGCTTAGACGGGAGCAGCTCCTACGAGCAGTACTTC
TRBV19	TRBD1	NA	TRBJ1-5	CASSQGWGGQGSVRPQHF	TGTGCCAGCTCCCAAGGGTGGGGCGGACAGGGGTCGGTACGGCCCCAGCATTTT
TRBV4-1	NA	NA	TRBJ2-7	CASSQEDLGRTLTTYEQYF	TGCGCCAGCAGCCAAGAAGATCTAGGCAGGACTCTTACCACCTACGAGCAGTACTTC
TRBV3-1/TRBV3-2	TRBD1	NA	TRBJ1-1	CASSPRQGAEAFF	TGTGCCAGCAGCCCCAGACAGGGCGCTGAAGCTTTCTTT
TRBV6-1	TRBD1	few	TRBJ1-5	CASSERQGGQPQHF	TGTGCCAGCAGTGAAAGACAGGGCGGGCAGCCCCAGCATTTT
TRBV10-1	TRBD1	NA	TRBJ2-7	CASSSRDRAHEQYF	TGCGCCAGCAGCTCTCGGGACAGGGCTCACGAGCAGTACTTC
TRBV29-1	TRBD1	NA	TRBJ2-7	CSATSGTVSPYEQYF	TGCAGCGCCACCTCAGGGACAGTCTCTCCGTACGAGCAGTACTTC